Listed below are T cell receptor beta chains from one sample, sequenced in a study of T cells after yellow fever vaccination. TCRdb passed the 5' RACE reads through MiXCR, listing each CDR3 protein once. This sample has some 110,000 distinct CDR3 sequences, with approximately 8.4% found just once. The starting material was CD8+ T cells sorted from PBMCs, obtained 45 days after the yellow fever booster vaccination. The receptor set was obtained from a man aged 25 to 40 who received the YFV17D yellow fever vaccine. CDR3s include the opening cysteine and the closing phenylalanine or tryptophan. The D gene is left open where the match is weak. For some rows the clone size is stated as once, few or many, or as a class when expanded; others skip it.

>many|TRBV7-6|TRBD2|TRBJ2-1
TGTGCCAGCAGCTTTCTAGCGGGAGCTTCGGATTACAATGAGCAGTTCTTC
CASSFLAGASDYNEQFF
>many|TRBV15|-|TRBJ2-7
TGTGCCACCAGCAGTGGGGCAGCCTACGAGCAGTACTTC
CATSSGAAYEQYF
>many|TRBV7-7|-|TRBJ1-1
TGTGCTAGCAGCTTAGACATGAACACTGAAGCTTTCTTT
CASSLDMNTEAFF
>-|TRBV30|TRBD1|TRBJ2-3
TGTGCCTGGACTACCTGGGACAGGACAGGGGATACGCAGTATTTT
CAWTTWDRTGDTQYF
>many|TRBV5-6|-|TRBJ2-7
TGTGCCAGCAGTAGTAGAGCCTCCTACGAGCAGTACTTC
CASSSRASYEQYF
>many|TRBV5-5|TRBD2|TRBJ2-3
TGTGCCAGCAGCTGGACGGAATTAGCGGGACGGTCCACGCAGTATTTT
CASSWTELAGRSTQYF
>-|TRBV19|-|TRBJ2-1
TGTGCCAGTAGTATAGGTCCCGGCCCCTACAATGAGCAGTTCTTC
CASSIGPGPYNEQFF
>many|TRBV28|-|TRBJ2-7
TGTGCCAGCAGGTCCGCGGGTGCTTTCTCCTACGAGCAGTACTTC
CASRSAGAFSYEQYF
>few|TRBV29-1|-|TRBJ2-1
TGCAGCTTTGGGGCCGATCTCAATGAGCAGTTCTTC
CSFGADLNEQFF
>-|TRBV6-5|-|TRBJ1-2
TGTGCCAGCAGTTATGGGCCCTACGGGGGCTACACCTTC
CASSYGPYGGYTF